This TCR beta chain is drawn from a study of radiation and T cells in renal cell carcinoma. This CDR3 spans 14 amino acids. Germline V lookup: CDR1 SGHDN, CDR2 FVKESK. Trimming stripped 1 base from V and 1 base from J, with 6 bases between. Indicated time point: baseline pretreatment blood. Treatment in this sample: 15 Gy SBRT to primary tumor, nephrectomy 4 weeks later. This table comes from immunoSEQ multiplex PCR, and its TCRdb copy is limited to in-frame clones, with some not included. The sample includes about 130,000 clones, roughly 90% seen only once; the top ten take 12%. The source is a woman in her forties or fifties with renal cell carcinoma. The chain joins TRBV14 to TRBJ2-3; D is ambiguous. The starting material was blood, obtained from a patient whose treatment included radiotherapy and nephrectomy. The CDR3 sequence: CASSQVSRTDTQYF. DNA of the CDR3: TGTGCCAGCAGCCAAGTTTCTCGCACAGATACGCAGTATTTT.